This T cell receptor beta chain was found in a study of T cell repertoires in cytomegalovirus infection. On this clonotype: This may stem from a read error, because a much larger clone lies one nucleotide away. As the CDR3 is not closed by the conserved phenylalanine or tryptophan, this likely results from a read error.

Trimming removed 0 bases from V and 6 bases from J, with 20 bases in between. Germline V gives CDR1 SGHDN, CDR2 FVKESK. This CDR3 spans 17 amino acids. MiXCR, applied by TCRdb to the reads, yields one record per CDR3 protein. The data contain 450,000 to 550,000 distinct CDR3 sequences, more than 15% of them seen just once; the ten biggest clones take up under 30%. Sequencing was carried out using CD8+ T cells from PBMCs. The rearrangement uses TRBV14 and TRBJ1-1, with D perhaps TRBD1 (5 bases). This sequence originates from a human donor in good health (CMV status not recorded). Some clones in this sample may be carry-over from other donors' samples. The CDR3 region has the DNA TGTGCCAGCAGCCAAGATCTTATGGGGGATGGTGACCCTGAAGCTTTCTAT. Translated: CASSQDLMGDGDPEAFY.